This passage covers 18 T cell receptor beta chains from one sample sequenced in a study of shared clonotypes between healthy human individuals. Libraries were prepared by immunoSEQ multiplex PCR; TCRdb keeps only in-frame clonotypes and omits some of them. The sample holds hundreds of thousands of clones, 72% seen once. The sequenced sample was memory CD4+ T cells sorted from blood. Sample subset: CD45RA-negative fraction. The origin of the receptors is a woman aged 30 to 39 in good health.

V and J are TRBV6-6 and TRBJ2-7; 7 nucleotides agree with TRBD2. Germline CDR1 reads MNHNY; CDR2 reads SVGAGI (reference sequence). The CDR3 length is 16 residues. V was clipped by 0 bases and J by 1 base; unmatched bases: 6. Here the CDR3 reads CASSYSIRGSSYEQYF. DNA of the CDR3: TGTGCCAGCAGTTACTCGATCCGCGGGAGTTCCTACGAGCAGTACTTC.

The chain recombines TRBV19 with TRBJ2-7; D is uncertain. This CDR3 has 15 amino acids. The germline V gene has CDR1 LNHDA and CDR2 SQIVND (reference sequence). Trimming removed 4 bases from V and 4 bases from J, with 17 bases in between. The DNA of the CDR3 is TGTGCCAGTAGTACCCCGTGGCCCCTTGGATACGAGCAGTACTTC. Its protein product is CASSTPWPLGYEQYF.

The chain joins TRBV5-1 to TRBJ2-7; either TRBD1 or TRBD2 may fit D (5 bases each). CDR3 size: 15 residues. V lost 5 bases and J lost 3, with 18 bases in between. CDR1 SGHRS and CDR2 YFSETQ come from the germline V gene. The CDR3 spells CASSWTGTEDYEQYF. Written as DNA, the CDR3 is TGCGCCAGCAGTTGGACCGGGACGGAAGACTACGAGCAGTACTTC. Full variable domain (missing parts from reference TRBV5-1 and TRBJ2-7): KAGVTQTPRYLIKTRGQQVTLSCSPISGHRSVSWYQQTPGQGLQFLFEYFSETQRNKGNFPGRFSGRQFSNSRSEMNVSTLELGDSALYLCASSWTGTEDYEQYFGPGTRLTVT.

V and J are TRBV29-1 and TRBJ1-1, with D tentatively TRBD1 (5 bases). The germline V and J ends were trimmed by 1 base and 5 bases, with 11 bases remaining between them. The CDR3 has 13 amino acids. The germline CDR1 and CDR2 sequences are SQVTM and ANQGSEA. The CDR3 region is CSVEAAGRTEAFF. The CDR3 DNA follows: TGCAGCGTTGAAGCGGCAGGGCGGACTGAAGCTTTCTTT.

This clone appeared a single time. The sample contains more than one DNA sequence encoding this CDR3. V and J are TRBV7-9 and TRBJ1-4; 9 bases align to TRBD1. This CDR3 has 14 residues. The J segment lost 7 bases and the V segment lost 4 bases, leaving 4 bases of the junction unmatched. Germline V gene data show CDR1 as SEHNR and CDR2 as FQNEAQ (reference sequence). CDR3 sequence reads: CASSSGQGSEKLFF. The CDR3, as DNA: TGTGCCAGCAGCTCGGGACAGGGTAGTGAAAAACTGTTTTTT.

The chain recombines TRBV5-1 with TRBJ2-1; 9 nucleotides match TRBD1. CDR1 and CDR2 (germline): SGHRS, YFSETQ. The CDR3 loop spans 16 amino acids. With V trimmed by 3 bases and J by 4 bases, 8 bases remained unmatched. The CDR3 DNA is TGCGCCAGCAGCTCCCAGCCGACAGGGGGGTACAATGAGCAGTTCTTC. This gives the protein CASSSQPTGGYNEQFF.

This clone was seen just once. The chain employs TRBV6-6 and TRBJ2-7; TRBD2 matches 8 bases. Germline CDR1 MNHNY, CDR2 SVGAGI (reference sequence). Trimming took 6 bases from V and 1 from J; bases not matched to a gene: 5. CDR3 length equals 14 residues. The CDR3 nucleotides are TGTGCCAGCAGAAGTCTAGCGGGTTCCTACGAGCAGTACTTC. It specifies CASRSLAGSYEQYF.

This clone was seen a few times. This sequence joins TRBV27 and TRBJ1-1; the D is unclear. The V and J ends lost 0 bases and 4 bases respectively, with 9 bases between them. CDR1 MNHEY and CDR2 SMNVEV come from the germline V gene (reference sequence). This CDR3 is 14 amino acids long. The CDR3 sequence: CASSLSWGVTEAFF. The CDR3 DNA follows: TGTGCCAGCAGTTTATCGTGGGGTGTCACTGAAGCTTTCTTT.

V is TRBV5-6 and J is TRBJ2-7, with D possibly TRBD1 on 8 matching bases. Germline V lookup: CDR1 SGHDT, CDR2 YYEEEE. Between the trimmed V and J ends, which lost 0 bases and 3 bases, there was a span of 13 bases. There are 15 residues in the CDR3. CDR3 bases: TGTGCCAGCAGCTTGGGGCGGGGGACAGGCTACGAGCAGTACTTC. Its protein is CASSLGRGTGYEQYF. Full variable domain (rest looked up from reference TRBV5-6 and TRBJ2-7): DAGVTQSPTHLIKTRGQQVTLRCSPKSGHDTVSWYQQALGQGPQFIFQYYEEEERQRGNFPDRFSGHQFPNYSSELNVNALLLGDSALYLCASSLGRGTGYEQYFGPGTRLTVT.

Regarding this clone: One end of the junction fails to match germline, which may point to a read error. The chain has TRBV6-1 and TRBJ1-2; D might be TRBD1 (5 bases). The CDR3 is made up of 13 amino acids. Germline CDR1 is MNHNS and CDR2 is SASEGT. CDR3 in DNA: TGTGTCAGCAGTGAGACAGTATTAGATGGCTACACCTTC. This encodes CVSSETVLDGYTF.

At least ten counts were recorded for this clone. The same CDR3 arises from other DNA sequences in this sample as well. The chain joins TRBV2 to TRBJ2-2; 14 bases agree with TRBD2. The CDR3 spans 16 residues. Per germline, CDR1 SNHLY and CDR2 FYNNEI. Trimming cost V 6 bases and J 4 bases; bases outside gene matches: 4. The CDR3 DNA is TGTGCCAGCAGGGTGGGACTAGCGGGAGCCACCGGGGAGCTGTTTTTT. Translated: CASRVGLAGATGELFF. Looking up the rest from reference TRBV2 and TRBJ2-2 gives the full variable domain: EPEVTQTPSHQVTQMGQEVILRCVPISNHLYFYWYRQILGQKVEFLVSFYNNEISEKSEIFDDQFSVERPDGSNFTLKIRSTKLEDSAMYFCASRVGLAGATGELFFGEGSRLTVL.

The chain employs TRBV5-1 and TRBJ2-6; 10 bases agree with TRBD1. The CDR3 sequence is 15 residues long. Germline-derived CDR1 and CDR2 are SGHRS and YFSETQ. J was trimmed by 3 bases and V by 4 bases; bases with no gene match: 1. CDR3 amino acids: CASSGTGDGANVLTF. CDR3 DNA sequence: TGCGCCAGCAGCGGGACAGGGGATGGGGCCAACGTCCTGACTTTC.

This clone was observed once. The chain recombines TRBV11-2 with TRBJ2-7; 14 bases map to TRBD2. Trimming took 0 bases from V and 7 from J; bases not matched to a gene: 11. CDR3 length: 18 residues. From germline, CDR1 is SGHAT and CDR2 FQNNGV. In nucleotides, the CDR3 is TGTGCCAGCAGCTTAGAGGGGGGTTCGACTAGCGGGAGGGGAGAGCAGTACTTC. Translated, it gives CASSLEGGSTSGRGEQYF. Filled out from reference TRBV11-2 and TRBJ2-7, the complete variable domain reads EAGVAQSPRYKIIEKRQSVAFWCNPISGHATLYWYQQILGQGPKLLIQFQNNGVVDDSQLPKDRFSAERLKGVDSTLKIQPAKLEDSAVYLCASSLEGGSTSGRGEQYFGPGTRLTVT.

This rearrangement joins TRBV10-3 to TRBJ1-1; 7 bases agree with TRBD1. CDR3 length: 12 amino acids. Germline lookup yields CDR1 ENHRY and CDR2 SYGVKD. With V trimmed by 7 bases and J by 3 bases, 2 bases remained unmatched. The CDR3 here is CAINRGDTEAFF. As DNA, the CDR3 is TGTGCCATCAACAGGGGAGACACTGAAGCTTTCTTT.

The chain is built from TRBV6-5 and TRBJ2-1, with D unclear. This CDR3 region has 11 residues. V dropped 10 bases and J dropped 6 bases, with 10 bases sitting between them. The germline CDR1 and CDR2 sequences are MNHEY and SVGAGI. CDR3: CATTRANEQFF. CDR3 sequence (DNA): TGTGCCACCACGAGAGCCAATGAGCAGTTCTTC.

CDR3 amino acids: CASRAIAGVNEQFF. In nucleotides, the CDR3 is TGTGCCAGCAGAGCTATAGCGGGAGTTAATGAGCAGTTCTTC. The chain uses TRBV11-2 and TRBJ2-1; TRBD2 matches 9 bases. The V gene end was trimmed by 6 bases and the J gene end by 7 bases; junction bases not matched to a gene: 7. The V gene's germline CDR1 is SGHAT and CDR2 FQNNGV. This CDR3 is built from 14 residues.

The chain couples TRBV30 to TRBJ1-2, with 7 nucleotides matching TRBD1. Germline V lookup: CDR1 GTSNPN, CDR2 SVGIG (reference sequence). The length of the CDR3 is 13 residues. V was clipped by 4 bases and J by 4 bases; unmatched bases: 6. The CDR3 region has the DNA TGTGCCTGGACCGACAGGGCCCTCTATGGCTACACCTTC. It is translated as CAWTDRALYGYTF.

This clone has only a few counts. This chain links TRBV6-6 with TRBJ2-7; D may be TRBD2 (5 bases). Germline V lookup: CDR1 MNHNY, CDR2 SVGAGI (reference sequence). This CDR3 region has 14 residues. Trimming took off 2 bases at V and 3 bases at J, with 11 bases between the two ends. In DNA, the CDR3 is TGTGCCAGCAGTTACACGAGGGATAGCTACGAGCAGTACTTC. This encodes CASSYTRDSYEQYF.